Below are 27 T cell receptor beta chains sequenced from a single sample in a study of beta chain features in type 1 diabetes. Study-level points and caveats: TCRB CDR3 length was moderately but significantly reduced in all four CD4+ subsets of Type 1 diabetes patients.

For these TCRs, the target antigens are not known. What was sequenced were expressed TCRB transcripts, since all of the isolated RNA had been reverse transcribed. TCRdb's table, derived via immunoSEQ multiplex PCR, lists solely in-frame clones and lacks some. This sample has about 160,000 clones, with 7.5% to 9.5% found just once. The sample comprised central memory CD4+ T cells from blood. These receptors were collected from a woman between 18 and 29 years old with type 1 diabetes.

This clone was seen a few times. This chain joins TRBV5-1 and TRBJ2-3, with 9 bases lining up with TRBD1. J was trimmed by 2 bases and V by 4 bases; bases with no gene match: 11. Germline assignment: CDR1 SGHRS and CDR2 YFSETQ. The CDR3 contains 17 residues. The CDR3 protein is CASSLGQGILLTDTQYF. In DNA, the CDR3 is TGCGCCAGCAGCCTTGGACAGGGGATCCTTCTCACAGATACGCAGTATTTT.

V gene TRBV30 combines with J gene TRBJ1-4; D perhaps matches TRBD1 (5 bases). Germline V gene sequence: CDR1 GTSNPN, CDR2 SVGIG (reference sequence). Trimming pared 0 bases from V and 5 bases from J, leaving 13 bases between. The length of the CDR3 is 15 residues. CDR3 in DNA: TGTGCCTGGAGTGTAGGATCGAACAGGAATGAAAAACTGTTTTTT. Its protein is CAWSVGSNRNEKLFF.

This clone was recorded a few times. V gene TRBV2 combines with J gene TRBJ2-3, with D maybe TRBD1 (7 bases). From germline, CDR1 is SNHLY and CDR2 FYNNEI. With 4 bases removed from V and 3 bases from J, the gap between germline ends came to 14 bases. CDR3 length equals 15 residues. The CDR3 here is CASSAGGGFTDTQYF. The CDR3 DNA sequence: TGTGCCAGCAGTGCTGGAGGGGGCTTTACAGATACGCAGTATTTT.

The genes are TRBV6-6 and TRBJ2-5, with a weak D call TRBD1 (6 bases). This CDR3 region has 14 residues. V was pared by 5 bases and J by 3 bases, with 13 bases between. From germline, CDR1 is MNHNY and CDR2 SVGAGI (reference sequence). The CDR3 DNA reads as TGTGCCAGCAGTATGGGGGCTATTGAAGAGACCCAGTACTTC. Its protein product is CASSMGAIEETQYF.

There are a few counts of this clone. The V call is TRBV7-3, the J call TRBJ2-7; 11 bases fit TRBD2. V was clipped by 5 bases and J by 6 bases; unmatched bases: 3. Germline V gene lookup returns CDR1 SGHTA and CDR2 FQGTGA. The CDR3 has 13 amino acids. The CDR3 sequence is CASSKLAGAEQYF. The CDR3 DNA is TGTGCCAGCAGCAAACTAGCGGGAGCCGAGCAGTACTTC.

The gene calls are TRBV6-6 and TRBJ2-3, with 7 bases lining up with TRBD2. The germline gives CDR1 MNHNY, CDR2 SVGAGI (reference sequence). CDR3 length: 16 residues. V was clipped by 2 bases and J by 2 bases; unmatched bases: 7. For the CDR3, the DNA is TGTGCCAGCAGTTACCGGGAGGCCCGGGACACAGATACGCAGTATTTT. Translation: CASSYREARDTDTQYF.

The rearrangement uses TRBV28 and TRBJ1-1; possibly TRBD1 for D (5 bases). The CDR3 is 13 amino acids. CDR1 is MDHEN, CDR2 SYDVKM, per germline. V was cut by 6 bases and J by 3 bases, with 11 bases left in between. This CDR3 is CASRRGGDTEAFF. In DNA, the CDR3 is TGTGCCAGCAGAAGGGGCGGAGACACTGAAGCTTTCTTT.

This clone appeared once. V gene TRBV7-2 combines with J gene TRBJ1-2; D unresolved. Germline V gene data show CDR1 as SGHTA and CDR2 as FQGNSA. The CDR3 runs 15 residues. With 2 bases removed from V and 4 bases from J, the gap between germline ends came to 14 bases. CDR3 region: CASSLNSGLGYGYTF. CDR3 in DNA: TGTGCCAGCAGCTTAAATTCGGGTCTGGGCTATGGCTACACCTTC.

This clone has just a few counts. The V gene is TRBV4-1, the J gene TRBJ2-5, with a weak D call TRBD2 (6 bases). Germline V gene sequence: CDR1 MGHRA, CDR2 YSYEKL. The CDR3 is made up of 13 amino acids. V was cut by 4 bases and J by 5 bases, with 11 bases left in between. The CDR3 nucleotides read TGCGCCAGCAGCCGGAGGGCCGTGGAGACCCAGTACTTC. It yields the protein CASSRRAVETQYF.

This clone was seen a few times. The chain employs TRBV5-1 and TRBJ1-2; 8 nucleotides agree with TRBD1. V was clipped by 4 bases and J by 0 bases; unmatched bases: 5. The CDR3 sequence is 15 residues long. Germline lookup yields CDR1 SGHRS and CDR2 YFSETQ. CDR3 DNA: TGCGCCAGCAGCCTCAACAGGGGGGCTAACTATGGCTACACCTTC. Amino acids: CASSLNRGANYGYTF.

The chain links TRBV7-2 to TRBJ2-5; TRBD2 agrees at 9 bases. CDR3 size: 15 residues. Trimming removed 10 bases from V and 6 bases from J; junction bases left unmatched: 15. Germline V lookup: CDR1 SGHTA, CDR2 FQGNSA. In DNA, the CDR3 is TGTGCCACCTCACCGACTAGCGGAGGGGGGAAGACCCAGTACTTC. This codes for CATSPTSGGGKTQYF.

This clone was found a few times. The chain links TRBV18 to TRBJ1-4; D gene ambiguous. CDR1 and CDR2 from the germline V gene are KGHSH and LQKENI. Trimming left V 2 bases short and J 4 bases short, with 5 bases between. The CDR3 is 13 residues long. This CDR3 is CASSPSYNEKLFF. CDR3 bases: TGTGCCAGCTCACCATCCTATAATGAAAAACTGTTTTTT.

The chain combines TRBV9 with TRBJ1-4, with 9 nucleotides matching TRBD1. V lost 6 bases to trimming and J lost 5 bases; unmatched junction nucleotides: 5. The germline V gene has CDR1 SGDLS and CDR2 YYNGEE. The CDR3 is 14 residues long. For the CDR3, the DNA is TGTGCCAGCAACCCGGGACAGGGAAATGAAAAACTGTTTTTT. Its translation is CASNPGQGNEKLFF.

The gene calls are TRBV28 and TRBJ2-1; weak D call: TRBD2 (6 bases). Per germline, CDR1 MDHEN and CDR2 SYDVKM. CDR3 length: 16 residues. The ends were cut back, 6 bases at V and 2 bases at J, with 17 bases in the middle. The CDR3 spells CASSLGGNLPYNEQFF. The CDR3 DNA is TGTGCCAGCAGCTTAGGCGGGAATCTACCCTACAATGAGCAGTTCTTC. Together with reference TRBV28 and TRBJ2-1, the CDR3 gives the full variable domain: DVKVTQSSRYLVKRTGEKVFLECVQDMDHENMFWYRQDPGLGLRLIYFSYDVKMKEKGDIPEGYSVSREKKERFSLILESASTNQTSMYLCASSLGGNLPYNEQFFGPGTRLTVL.

This clone was detected only a few times. The CDR3 spells CASSEAGRHSYGYTF. CDR3 DNA: TGTGCCAGCTCAGAAGCGGGACGACATTCCTATGGCTACACCTTC. The V and J genes are TRBV18 and TRBJ1-2; TRBD1 might be the D (5 bases). The V end lost 5 bases, the J end lost 4 bases, and 17 bases lay between the germline ends. The CDR3 runs to 15 residues. The germline gives CDR1 KGHSH, CDR2 LQKENI. Drawing the rest from reference TRBV18 and TRBJ1-2, the complete variable domain is NAGVMQNPRHLVRRRGQEARLRCSPMKGHSHVYWYRQLPEEGLKFMVYLQKENIIDESGMPKERFSAEFPKEGPSILRIQQVVRGDSAAYFCASSEAGRHSYGYTFGSGTRLTVV.

This clone was observed at least ten times. The chain couples TRBV29-1 to TRBJ1-1; a possible D gene is TRBD1 (6 bases). Germline V gene data show CDR1 as SQVTM and CDR2 as ANQGSEA. The CDR3 is 13 amino acids. The ends were cut back, 3 bases at V and 0 bases at J, with 8 bases in the middle. DNA of the CDR3: TGCAGCGTTGACGGGACACTGAACACTGAAGCTTTCTTT. This sequence encodes CSVDGTLNTEAFF. Using reference TRBV29-1 and TRBJ1-1 for the parts outside the CDR3, the full variable domain is SAVISQKPSRDICQRGTSLTIQCQVDSQVTMMFWYRQQPGQSLTLIATANQGSEATYESGFVIDKFPISRPNLTFSTLTVSNMSPEDSSIYLCSVDGTLNTEAFFGQGTRLTVV.

The J gene is TRBJ1-1, the V gene TRBV23-1; D unclear. TRBV23-1 is assigned to the ORF class and has an uncertain function. The CDR3 spans 14 residues. The V end was cut by 3 bases, the J end by 8 bases, with 16 bases between. CDR3 DNA sequence: TGCGCCAGCAGTCATTCCCCCGGGAGGTTCGAAGCTTTCTTT. It codes for CASSHSPGRFEAFF.

In its sample, this clone was seen a few times. V usage is TRBV4-1 and J usage is TRBJ2-1; possibly TRBD2 for D (5 bases). The CDR3 loop spans 14 amino acids. The V end lost 0 bases, the J end lost 12 bases, and 15 bases lay between the germline ends. Germline loops: CDR1 MGHRA, CDR2 YSYEKL. The CDR3 reads CASSQDEGLGGQFF. In DNA form, the CDR3 reads TGCGCCAGCAGCCAAGATGAGGGCCTGGGCGGGCAGTTCTTC.

V gene TRBV6-5 combines with J gene TRBJ2-7; tentative D call: TRBD1 (6 bases). The CDR3 totals 12 residues. V dropped 8 bases and J dropped 4 bases, with 12 bases sitting between them. Germline V gene sequence: CDR1 MNHEY, CDR2 SVGAGI. This CDR3 is CASSRDTYEQYF. CDR3 bases: TGTGCCAGCTCTCGGGACACATACGAGCAGTACTTC.

This clone was detected only a few times. The chain uses TRBV4-2 and TRBJ2-5, with 11 bases lining up with TRBD2. Losses at the gene ends were 1 base for V and 1 base for J; bases not matched to a gene: 5. The germline CDR1 and CDR2 sequences are LGHNA and YNFKEQ. This CDR3 comprises 17 residues. CDR3 DNA sequence: TGTGCCAGCAGCCAAGTTCGTAGCGGGGGGGTCCAAGAGACCCAGTACTTC. Its protein is CASSQVRSGGVQETQYF.

The chain carries TRBV7-2 and TRBJ1-5; D not resolved. V was pared by 4 bases and J by 3 bases, with 13 bases between. This CDR3 has 15 residues. Germline CDR1 and CDR2: SGHTA and FQGNSA. CDR3 loop: CASSSSGVYNQPQHF. The CDR3 DNA sequence: TGTGCCAGCAGCTCATCAGGTGTCTACAATCAGCCCCAGCATTTT.

This sequence joins TRBV7-2 and TRBJ2-1, with 11 bases lining up with TRBD2. The CDR3 consists of 15 residues. Germline CDR1 and CDR2: SGHTA and FQGNSA. Germline trimming cut 4 bases from V and 7 bases from J; bases unmatched to any gene: 6. The CDR3 region is CASSSYSGGANEQFF. The CDR3 DNA reads TGTGCCAGCAGCTCCTATAGCGGGGGGGCGAATGAGCAGTTCTTC.

This clone has a handful of counts. The V call is TRBV7-2, the J call TRBJ1-4; unclear D gene. Germline V gives CDR1 SGHTA, CDR2 FQGNSA. The V and J ends lost 3 bases and 8 bases respectively, with 19 bases between them. This CDR3 has 16 residues. This CDR3 is CASSLAVASGGEKLFF. CDR3 in DNA: TGTGCCAGCAGCTTGGCCGTCGCGTCCGGCGGGGAAAAACTGTTTTTT.

This clone was counted at least ten times. V and J are TRBV23-1 and TRBJ2-5; D not resolved. TRBV23-1 is classed as an ORF, of uncertain function. This CDR3 contains 10 residues. Deletions cut 11 bases from V and 7 bases from J, with 11 bases between. CDR3 sequence (DNA): TGCGCCTCCCAGACGGGGACCCAGTACTTC. This translates into CASQTGTQYF.

Concerning this clone itself: The same CDR3 can be traced to other DNA sequences in this sample. The V call is TRBV18, the J call TRBJ1-5, with D possibly TRBD1 on 6 matching bases. The CDR3 has 14 amino acids. Looked up from germline, CDR1 is KGHSH and CDR2 is LQKENI. V was cut by 6 bases and J by 6 bases, with 15 bases left in between. Here the CDR3 DNA reads TGTGCCAGCTCCCCCTTGGGGGGGCGTCAGCCCCAGCATTTT. It yields the protein CASSPLGGRQPQHF.

This clone was picked up a small number of times. The genes are TRBV30 and TRBJ1-4; D remains unclear. Trimming stripped 8 bases from V and 3 bases from J, with 16 bases between. Germline CDR1 is GTSNPN and CDR2 is SVGIG (reference sequence). This CDR3 is built from 14 residues. The CDR3 region is CASLRERSNEKLFF. Here the CDR3 DNA reads TGTGCCAGTTTAAGGGAGCGGTCTAATGAAAAACTGTTTTTT.

This clone was seen ten or more times. This chain connects TRBV21-1 to TRBJ2-7; the DNA was not used to check the table's D call, TRBD2. TRBV21-1 is assigned pseudogene status. This CDR3 region has 15 residues. As DNA, the CDR3 is TGTGCCAGCAGGACTAGCGGGCCGCCAACCTACGAGCAGTACTTC. It specifies CASRTSGPPTYEQYF.